One and the same sample provided the 20 T cell receptor beta chains below, sequenced in a study of OX40 agonist ivuxolimab in advanced cancers. TCRdb's table, derived via immunoSEQ multiplex PCR, lists solely in-frame clones and lacks some. Among roughly 71,000 clones listed, about 77% were seen once. Sample: CD4+ or CD8+ T cells sorted from blood, taken in a trial of the OX40 agonist ivuxolimab. These receptors were obtained from an adult with an advanced solid tumor such as melanoma, head and neck, liver or kidney cancer.

The chain combines TRBV2 with TRBJ1-5; D is uncertain. V lost 7 bases and J 4 bases, leaving 11 bases between the germline ends. This CDR3 region has 13 residues. The germline CDR1 and CDR2 sequences are SNHLY and FYNNEI. Here the CDR3 DNA reads TGTGCCAGCACTCAGGCGGCTAATCAGCCCCAGCATTTT. This encodes CASTQAANQPQHF.

This clone was picked up one time. The V and J genes are TRBV7-9 and TRBJ1-4, with 8 bases aligning to TRBD1. Germline trimming cut 5 bases from V and 8 bases from J; bases unmatched to any gene: 10. CDR1 SEHNR and CDR2 FQNEAQ come from the germline V gene (reference sequence). CDR3 length: 15 residues. The CDR3 nucleotides read TGTGCCAGCAGCCCGGCCAGGGGGCAAGGAGAAAAACTGTTTTTT. This gives the protein CASSPARGQGEKLFF.

The chain combines TRBV9 with TRBJ1-2; D not resolved. Trimming shortened V by 0 bases and J by 2 bases, and 8 bases separated the two germline ends. The CDR3 has 14 residues. Germline CDR1 is SGDLS and CDR2 is YYNGEE. CDR3 coding DNA: TGTGCCAGCAGCGTAGAGGCCGGGAACTATGGCTACACCTTC. Translation: CASSVEAGNYGYTF. Together with reference TRBV9 and TRBJ1-2, the CDR3 gives the full variable domain: DSGVTQTPKHLITATGQRVTLRCSPRSGDLSVYWYQQSLDQGLQFLIQYYNGEERAKGNILERFSAQQFPDLHSELNLSSLELGDSALYFCASSVEAGNYGYTFGSGTRLTVV.

This chain links TRBV6-1 with TRBJ1-2, with D unresolved. This CDR3 comprises 14 residues. V gave up 3 bases and J gave up 1 base, with 9 bases separating them. CDR1 is MNHNS, CDR2 SASEGT, per germline. This CDR3 is CASSDNLGNYGYTF. As DNA, the CDR3 is TGTGCCAGCAGTGACAACTTGGGTAACTATGGCTACACCTTC.

There are a few counts of this clone. V gene TRBV10-3 combines with J gene TRBJ2-1, with 10 bases aligning to TRBD2. The CDR3 sequence is 15 residues long. Germline-derived CDR1 and CDR2 are ENHRY and SYGVKD. V lost 4 bases, J lost 5 bases, and 5 bases stayed unmatched. CDR3 amino acids: CAISGRTSGNNEQFF. The CDR3 DNA is TGTGCCATCAGTGGAAGGACTAGCGGAAACAATGAGCAGTTCTTC.

This rearrangement joins TRBV2 to TRBJ1-1; no firm D call. CDR1 is SNHLY and CDR2 is FYNNEI in the germline V gene. CDR3 length: 15 residues. Trimming removed 6 bases from V and 6 bases from J, with 20 bases in between. The CDR3 region has the DNA TGTGCCAGCAGGGCTCAAGAGAACTCGAGGGCTGAAGCTTTCTTT. Its translation: CASRAQENSRAEAFF.

The V gene is TRBV11-2, the J gene TRBJ2-1; no reliable D call. V gave up 0 bases and J gave up 13 bases, with 16 bases separating them. There are 14 residues in the CDR3. Germline lookup yields CDR1 SGHAT and CDR2 FQNNGV. The CDR3 bases are TGTGCCAGCAGCTTAGATCATTACTCCCGTGGACAGTTCTTC. This codes for CASSLDHYSRGQFF.

This clone has just one count. This rearrangement joins TRBV19 to TRBJ2-7, with a possible D match to TRBD1 (6 bases). Germline-derived CDR1 and CDR2 are LNHDA and SQIVND (reference sequence). V was pared by 10 bases and J by 1 base, with 14 bases between. The CDR3 spans 13 residues. The CDR3: CATSTGQSYEQYF. In DNA, the CDR3 is TGTGCCACTAGCACAGGGCAGTCCTACGAGCAGTACTTC.

This sequence joins TRBV6-1 and TRBJ2-5, with no clear D. The V end was cut by 7 bases, the J end by 1 base, with 7 bases between. The CDR3 contains 12 residues. Looked up from germline, CDR1 is MNHNS and CDR2 is SASEGT. The CDR3 DNA reads as TGTGCCAGCATGTGGGTCCAAGAGACCCAGTACTTC. Protein: CASMWVQETQYF.

The chain couples TRBV18 to TRBJ2-3, with 7 nucleotides matching TRBD1. J lost 4 bases, V lost 2 bases, and 3 bases had no gene match. The CDR3 covers 14 residues. Germline V gives CDR1 KGHSH, CDR2 LQKENI. CDR3 DNA sequence: TGTGCCAGCTCACCAGACAGGGCGGCAGATACGCAGTATTTT. This sequence encodes CASSPDRAADTQYF.

V is TRBV15 and J is TRBJ1-5, with D possibly matching TRBD1 (6 bases). V shed 0 bases and J shed 0 bases, with 12 bases lying between them. Germline V gene sequence: CDR1 LNHNV, CDR2 YYDKDF (reference sequence). CDR3 length equals 17 residues. The DNA of the CDR3 is TGTGCCACCAGCAGAGATCGCGGGGACATTAGCAATCAGCCCCAGCATTTT. Its protein product is CATSRDRGDISNQPQHF.

This clone has a handful of counts. The CDR3 sequence is CASSPSSGTPYNEQFF. CDR3 DNA: TGTGCCAGCAGCCCTTCGAGCGGTACTCCCTACAATGAGCAGTTCTTC. The rearrangement joins TRBV7-9 to TRBJ2-1; possible D gene TRBD2, 5 bases. This CDR3 spans 16 amino acids. Germline CDR1 and CDR2: SEHNR and FQNEAQ (reference sequence). Trimming stripped 5 bases from V and 2 bases from J, with 16 bases between.

The chain has TRBV18 and TRBJ2-1; D possibly corresponds to TRBD1 (5 bases). This CDR3 is built from 14 residues. Germline CDR1 and CDR2: KGHSH and LQKENI. The ends were cut back, 2 bases at V and 3 bases at J, with 8 bases in the middle. The CDR3 is CASSPETVYNEQFF. Here the CDR3 DNA reads TGTGCCAGCTCACCAGAGACAGTCTACAATGAGCAGTTCTTC.

This clone was picked up one time. The V gene is TRBV18, the J gene TRBJ2-2, with 7 bases fitting TRBD1. Germline assignment: CDR1 KGHSH and CDR2 LQKENI. The CDR3 runs 15 residues. V gave up 3 bases and J gave up 4 bases; unmatched junction bases: 5. CDR3 nucleotides: TGTGCCAGCTCACCGACAGGGTTGCTCACCGGGGAGCTGTTTTTT. Encoded protein: CASSPTGLLTGELFF. Full variable domain (remainder filled in from reference TRBV18 and TRBJ2-2): NAGVMQNPRHLVRRRGQEARLRCSPMKGHSHVYWYRQLPEEGLKFMVYLQKENIIDESGMPKERFSAEFPKEGPSILRIQQVVRGDSAAYFCASSPTGLLTGELFFGEGSRLTVL.

The chain has TRBV2 and TRBJ1-2; D unclear. The germline V gene has CDR1 SNHLY and CDR2 FYNNEI. Trimming left V 5 bases short and J 5 bases short, with 6 bases between. CDR3 length: 11 residues. DNA of the CDR3: TGTGCCAGCAGTCCTCAATATGGCTACACCTTC. Residues: CASSPQYGYTF.

CDR3 sequence reads: CASSYRDSFYEQYF. The CDR3, as DNA: TGTGCCAGCTCATACCGGGACAGTTTCTACGAGCAGTACTTC. V gene TRBV18 combines with J gene TRBJ2-7; 7 positions agree with TRBD1. Germline CDR1 reads KGHSH; CDR2 reads LQKENI. There are 14 residues in the CDR3. V dropped 5 bases and J dropped 3; count of bases not matched to a gene: 7. Supplemented by reference TRBV18 and TRBJ2-7, the full variable domain reads NAGVMQNPRHLVRRRGQEARLRCSPMKGHSHVYWYRQLPEEGLKFMVYLQKENIIDESGMPKERFSAEFPKEGPSILRIQQVVRGDSAAYFCASSYRDSFYEQYFGPGTRLTVT.

The chain employs TRBV10-3 and TRBJ1-3, with no clear D. The CDR3 is 12 amino acids. The germline V gene encodes CDR1 ENHRY and CDR2 SYGVKD. V lost 11 bases and J lost 4, with 12 bases in between. This CDR3 is CASRQLGNTIYF. In DNA form, the CDR3 reads TGTGCCTCCAGGCAATTAGGAAACACCATATATTTT.

The genes are TRBV18 and TRBJ1-4, with unresolved D. Trimming cost V 3 bases and J 0 bases, with 8 bases left between them. This CDR3 contains 15 residues. CDR1 KGHSH and CDR2 LQKENI come from the germline V gene. This CDR3 reads CASSPSVATNEKLFF. CDR3 coding DNA: TGTGCCAGCTCACCTTCGGTTGCAACTAATGAAAAACTGTTTTTT.

The table lists this clone with a count of one. CDR3 sequence: CASRSGQNYDNEQFF. The CDR3, as DNA: TGTGCCAGCAGATCGGGACAGAATTACGACAATGAGCAGTTCTTC. The chain has TRBV2 and TRBJ2-1; TRBD1 matches at 7 bases. With V trimmed by 6 bases and J by 5 bases, 10 bases remained unmatched. Germline CDR1 and CDR2: SNHLY and FYNNEI. The CDR3 is 15 residues long.

The chain employs TRBV14 and TRBJ2-7, with 10 nucleotides matching TRBD1. The V gene end was trimmed by 4 bases and the J gene end by 4 bases; junction bases not matched to a gene: 10. Germline lookup yields CDR1 SGHDN and CDR2 FVKESK. The CDR3 contains 16 residues. CDR3 sequence reads: CASSPPGDRGKYEQYF. CDR3 DNA: TGTGCCAGCAGCCCCCCTGGGGACAGGGGAAAGTACGAGCAGTACTTC. Drawing the rest from reference TRBV14 and TRBJ2-7, the complete variable domain is EAGVTQFPSHSVIEKGQTVTLRCDPISGHDNLYWYRRVMGKEIKFLLHFVKESKQDESGMPNNRFLAERTGGTYSTLKVQPAELEDSGVYFCASSPPGDRGKYEQYFGPGTRLTVT.